This entry describes one T cell receptor (beta chain). Its matching antigen is unknown. TCRdb's table, derived via immunoSEQ multiplex PCR, lists solely in-frame clones and lacks some. This sample has more than 60,000 clones, with 65% to 85% found just once. The data originate from a study of OX40 agonist ivuxolimab in advanced cancers. Study information: Three individuals attained partial responses, comprising one hepatocellular carcinoma case and two cutaneous melanoma cases.

General study findings and limits: Normalized T-cell clonal expansion was also low in a subset of nonresponders.

The sequence was obtained from an adult with an advanced solid tumor such as melanoma, head and neck, liver or kidney cancer. The sequencing used CD4+ or CD8+ T cells sorted from blood, collected in a trial of the OX40 agonist ivuxolimab.

The CDR3 loop is CASSLSSGGAWETQYF. CDR3 nucleotides: TGTGCCAGCAGCTTGTCCAGCGGGGGGGCCTGGGAGACCCAGTACTTC. The genes are TRBV7-2 and TRBJ2-5; 10 nucleotides align to TRBD2. CDR1 SGHTA and CDR2 FQGNSA come from the germline V gene. This CDR3 contains 16 residues. Trimming at V came to 3 bases and at J to 5 bases, leaving 9 bases not matched to a gene.